This TCR beta chain is from a study of Tregs in tolerant kidney transplant recipients. General observations from the study: Validation in larger populations is needed because few patients were studied. Tregs expanded with activated donor B cells seemed most donor-specific. Biological reproducibility was not directly addressed in this study.

As concerns this clone: Its target is not known. Germline and junction disagree at one end, which may indicate a read error.

Unstimulated Tregs (CD4+CD25+CD127-) and CD4+CD25- non-Tregs were sorted from PBMCs. The CDR3 is 13 amino acids. Looked up from germline, CDR1 is SGDLS and CDR2 is YYNGEE. Measured with immunoSEQ multiplex PCR; TCRdb has only the in-frame clones, and not every one. The profile shows over 50,000 clones, around 83% of them singletons. Sequencing used CD4+ T cells from blood. The TCR comes from a human donor in good health. V and J are TRBV9 and TRBJ2-4, with 12 bases aligning to TRBD2. In DNA form, the CDR3 reads TGTGCCAGCAGCGTAGGACTAGCGGGGGATCCCCACTTC. Translated, it gives CASSVGLAGDPHF.